The clone carrying this TCR beta chain was detected a few times. Its antigen remains unidentified. Treatment was busulfan-fludarabine conditioning, a marrow graft, and cyclophosphamide on days +3 and +4. Trimming took 5 bases from V and 8 from J, leaving 14 bases between them. In germline, CDR1 is MDHEN, CDR2 SYDVKM. CDR3 length equals 13 residues. This sample was included in a study of T cells after posttransplantation cyclophosphamide. General study results and limits: Donor CD8+ memory clones often dominated recipient blood repertoires at later times. Tissue-infiltrating T cells from skin or gut overlapped little with blood T cells. Recipient CMV seropositivity and CMV reactivation strongly tracked TRB clonality.

Sequencing used immunoSEQ multiplex PCR; TCRdb keeps in-frame clones, though not all of them. The table records tens of thousands of clones, about three quarters of them present only once. The receptor was isolated from a female patient aged 40 to 50 who received an allogeneic stem cell transplant from a related donor, was CMV-positive, and had no GVHD. These T cells may partly come from the graft donor. The chain carries TRBV28 and TRBJ2-3; tentative D call: TRBD2 (6 bases). The sample was CD4+ T cells sorted from blood, taken roughly 1,900 days after a stem cell transplant with posttransplant cyclophosphamide. The CDR3 region is CASSPPRRGTQYF. CDR3 coding DNA: TGTGCCAGCAGTCCCCCTCGGCGGGGTACGCAGTATTTT.